One sample yielded the 9 T cell receptor beta chains listed below, sequenced in a study of response to subunit inactivated influenza vaccine. TCRdb reanalysed the RT-PCR reads using MiXCR and keeps one entry per CDR3 protein. The data show hundreds of thousands of distinct CDR3 sequences, under 9% seen once. The material sequenced was PBMCs from blood, taken 23 months after vaccination. The receptors derive from a man aged 45 to 75 who received an inactivated influenza vaccine.

The chain couples TRBV7-9 to TRBJ2-7; the match to TRBD2 covers 12 bases. The germline CDR1 and CDR2 sequences are SEHNR and FQNEAQ (reference sequence). V was pared by 5 bases and J by 0 bases, with 8 bases of the junction left unmatched. This CDR3 contains 17 residues. The CDR3 DNA follows: TGTGCCAGCAGCCACACAACGACTAGCGGGGGCTCCTACGAGCAGTACTTC. Encoded protein: CASSHTTTSGGSYEQYF.

This clonotype came up many times. J is TRBJ2-7 and V is TRBV29-1; D unclear. The V end lost 2 bases, the J end lost 0 bases, and 14 bases lay between the germline ends. Germline CDR1 is SQVTM and CDR2 is ANQGSEA. The CDR3 sequence is 15 residues long. DNA for the CDR3: TGCAGCGTTGAAACTGGACGCGGACGCTCCTACGAGCAGTACTTC. Amino acids: CSVETGRGRSYEQYF.

This clonotype occurred a few times. J is TRBJ1-2 and V is TRBV3-1, with 8 bases aligning to TRBD1. The CDR3 consists of 13 residues. V trimming: 5 bases; J trimming: 8 bases; junction bases outside the gene matches: 7. Germline V gene lookup returns CDR1 LGHDT and CDR2 YNNKEL (reference sequence). In nucleotides, the CDR3 is TGTGCCAGCAGCACGGACAGGGCGGGAGGCTACACCTTC. Translated, it gives CASSTDRAGGYTF. The full variable domain, its missing parts supplied by reference TRBV3-1 and TRBJ1-2, is DTAVSQTPKYLVTQMGNDKSIKCEQNLGHDTMYWYKQDSKKFLKIMFSYNNKELIINETVPNRFSPKSPDKAHLNLHINSLELGDSAVYFCASSTDRAGGYTFGSGTRLTVV.

This clonotype occurred many times. The J gene is TRBJ2-5, the V gene TRBV6-5, with D possibly matching TRBD2 (6 bases). The length of the CDR3 is 16 residues. Germline V gene data show CDR1 as MNHEY and CDR2 as SVGAGI. The V end was cut by 4 bases, the J end by 2 bases, with 17 bases between. The CDR3 loop is CASSSPGTPRQETQYF. Here the CDR3 DNA reads TGTGCCAGCAGTTCCCCAGGGACTCCAAGACAAGAGACCCAGTACTTC.

Ten or more counts support this clonotype. The genes are TRBV5-1 and TRBJ2-7; 10 nucleotides agree with TRBD1. V lost 4 bases and J lost 6; bases outside the gene matches: 4. Germline V gene sequence: CDR1 SGHRS, CDR2 YFSETQ. The CDR3 is 13 residues long. The CDR3 DNA reads as TGCGCCAGCAGCATGGGACAGGGGACCGAGCAGTACTTC. Translating gives CASSMGQGTEQYF.

This clonotype has a handful of counts. The chain is built from TRBV25-1 and TRBJ1-6; tentatively, D is TRBD1 (5 bases). This CDR3 comprises 15 residues. Germline V gene data show CDR1 as MGHDK and CDR2 as SYGVNS. Trimming removed 1 base from V and 3 bases from J, with 7 bases in between. CDR3 in DNA: TGTGCCAGCAGTGAATTGACAGTCTATAATTCACCCCTCCACTTT. It is translated as CASSELTVYNSPLHF.

In its sample, this clonotype was seen a few times. The rearrangement links TRBV6-1 to TRBJ1-5; D is undetermined. Germline CDR1 and CDR2: MNHNS and SASEGT. Trimming stripped 0 bases from V and 7 bases from J, with 7 bases between. This CDR3 comprises 13 residues. Written as DNA, the CDR3 is TGTGCCAGCAGTGAAGCGCATAACCAGCCCCAGCATTTT. Encoded protein: CASSEAHNQPQHF.

This clonotype has ten or more counts. The chain carries TRBV28 and TRBJ1-4; 8 bases fit TRBD1. CDR3 length equals 15 residues. V lost 2 bases to trimming and J lost 6 bases; unmatched junction nucleotides: 5. Germline-derived CDR1 and CDR2 are MDHEN and SYDVKM. CDR3 amino acids: CASSLGRGLYEKLFF. The CDR3 DNA follows: TGTGCCAGCAGTTTAGGCAGGGGGCTTTATGAAAAACTGTTTTTT. The variable domain in full, completed from reference TRBV28 and TRBJ1-4, reads DVKVTQSSRYLVKRTGEKVFLECVQDMDHENMFWYRQDPGLGLRLIYFSYDVKMKEKGDIPEGYSVSREKKERFSLILESASTNQTSMYLCASSLGRGLYEKLFFGSGTQLSVL.

This clonotype was detected many times. The chain has TRBV5-6 and TRBJ2-1; TRBD2 aligns across 10 bases. After removal of 3 bases from V and 8 bases from J, the junction contained 8 bases not matched to a gene. Germline V CDR1 and CDR2: SGHDT, YYEEEE. The CDR3 contains 15 residues. This CDR3 reads CASSSGPGTSDEQFF. CDR3 DNA: TGTGCCAGCAGCTCAGGACCTGGGACTAGCGATGAGCAGTTCTTC.